The 28 T cell receptor beta chains presented below share a single source sample, sequenced in a study of T cell changes during pregnancy in multiple sclerosis. Data came from immunoSEQ multiplex PCR; TCRdb stores just in-frame clones and leaves some out. Of roughly 65,000 clones in the sample, around nine tenths were seen once. The input for sequencing was peripheral blood, taken in the third trimester of pregnancy. The receptors here all came from a female donor in good health, enrolled as a control in a pregnancy study.

This sequence joins TRBV28 and TRBJ1-2, with D maybe TRBD1 (6 bases). Germline assignment: CDR1 MDHEN and CDR2 SYDVKM. The CDR3 contains 14 residues. V was cut by 7 bases and J by 6 bases, with 18 bases left in between. The CDR3 loop is CASTSLGQNDGYTF. Here the CDR3 DNA reads TGTGCCAGCACCTCTCTCGGACAGAACGATGGCTACACCTTC.

V usage is TRBV7-8 and J usage is TRBJ2-3; 8 bases align to TRBD2. The CDR3 is 17 residues long. V lost 4 bases to trimming and J lost 2 bases; unmatched junction nucleotides: 11. Germline lookup yields CDR1 SGHVS and CDR2 FQNEAQ. The CDR3 reads CASSYSGAGDFTDTQYF. For the CDR3, the DNA is TGTGCCAGCAGCTATAGCGGGGCGGGGGACTTCACAGATACGCAGTATTTT.

This chain connects TRBV4-3 to TRBJ1-1; a possible D gene is TRBD1 (6 bases). V was trimmed by 1 base and J by 8 bases, leaving 20 bases between them. Looked up from germline, CDR1 is LGHNA and CDR2 is YSLEER. The CDR3 contains 16 residues. The CDR3 DNA sequence: TGCGCCAGCAGCCAAGCCCGCTACGGGACACCCTTCGAAGCTTTCTTT. Translating gives CASSQARYGTPFEAFF.

The V call is TRBV18, the J call TRBJ1-4; no firm D call. Germline CDR1 is KGHSH and CDR2 is LQKENI. The CDR3 runs 15 residues. The germline V and J ends were trimmed by 2 bases and 5 bases, with 12 bases remaining between them. This CDR3 is CASSPGSGDNEKLFF. The CDR3 nucleotides are TGTGCCAGCTCACCAGGCAGCGGCGACAATGAAAAACTGTTTTTT.

The V call is TRBV28, the J call TRBJ1-1; possibly TRBD1 for D (6 bases). Trimming left V 6 bases short and J 5 bases short, with 22 bases between. The CDR3 has 16 amino acids. Germline V lookup: CDR1 MDHEN, CDR2 SYDVKM. This chain's CDR3 is CASSPEEGGARTEAFF. In nucleotides, the CDR3 is TGTGCCAGCAGCCCCGAAGAGGGGGGGGCGAGGACTGAAGCTTTCTTT. Variable domain in full (rest from reference TRBV28 and TRBJ1-1): DVKVTQSSRYLVKRTGEKVFLECVQDMDHENMFWYRQDPGLGLRLIYFSYDVKMKEKGDIPEGYSVSREKKERFSLILESASTNQTSMYLCASSPEEGGARTEAFFGQGTRLTVV.

This chain connects TRBV5-1 to TRBJ2-3, with TRBD2 matching over 9 bases. V lost 5 bases, J lost 2 bases, and 6 bases stayed unmatched. The CDR3 contains 15 residues. From germline, CDR1 is SGHRS and CDR2 YFSETQ. CDR3 loop: CASSRASGATDTQYF. The CDR3 coding sequence is TGCGCCAGCAGTCGGGCTAGCGGGGCCACAGATACGCAGTATTTT. The full variable domain, rest sourced from reference TRBV5-1 and TRBJ2-3, is KAGVTQTPRYLIKTRGQQVTLSCSPISGHRSVSWYQQTPGQGLQFLFEYFSETQRNKGNFPGRFSGRQFSNSRSEMNVSTLELGDSALYLCASSRASGATDTQYFGPGTRLTVL.

The rearrangement joins TRBV7-9 to TRBJ2-7; 8 bases are shared with TRBD1. The CDR3 runs to 16 residues. V lost 1 base, J lost 0 bases, and 5 bases stayed unmatched. CDR1 is SEHNR and CDR2 is FQNEAQ in the germline V gene (reference sequence). The CDR3 DNA is TGTGCCAGCAGCTTAGGAGGACAGGGTTTCTCCTACGAGCAGTACTTC. Protein: CASSLGGQGFSYEQYF.

This chain uses TRBV7-8 with TRBJ1-2, with 8 bases lining up with TRBD1. V gave up 1 base and J gave up 4 bases; unmatched junction bases: 8. Germline V gene data show CDR1 as SGHVS and CDR2 as FQNEAQ. The CDR3 loop spans 16 amino acids. CDR3 sequence reads: CASSLVVQGAFYGYTF. The DNA of the CDR3 is TGTGCCAGCAGCTTAGTTGTCCAGGGGGCCTTCTATGGCTACACCTTC.

The chain employs TRBV2 and TRBJ1-1; TRBD1 agrees at 7 bases. The germline gives CDR1 SNHLY, CDR2 FYNNEI. J lost 0 bases, V lost 5 bases, and 6 bases had no gene match. The CDR3 runs to 15 residues. CDR3: CASSLQGQVNTEAFF. Here the CDR3 DNA reads TGTGCCAGCAGTTTACAGGGGCAGGTGAACACTGAAGCTTTCTTT.

This sequence joins TRBV5-6 and TRBJ1-1; 11 bases fit TRBD1. The CDR3 consists of 15 residues. CDR1 SGHDT and CDR2 YYEEEE come from the germline V gene. The ends lost 4 bases at V and 2 bases at J; junction bases unmatched: 4. The CDR3 here is CASSPGQGVNTEAFF. In DNA, the CDR3 is TGTGCCAGCAGCCCGGGACAGGGGGTAAACACTGAAGCTTTCTTT.

This clone has only one observation. The J gene is TRBJ1-1, the V gene TRBV5-1, with 7 bases aligning to TRBD1. This CDR3 is built from 11 residues. CDR1 is SGHRS and CDR2 is YFSETQ in the germline V gene. The V and J ends lost 4 bases and 8 bases, in that order; junction bases with no gene match: 2. The CDR3 nucleotides read TGCGCCAGCAGCACGACAGGGGAAGCTTTCTTT. This codes for CASSTTGEAFF.

This clone was seen only a few times. This sequence joins TRBV7-3 and TRBJ1-1; D not certain. There are 13 residues in the CDR3. Trimming stripped 6 bases from V and 4 bases from J, with 12 bases between. From germline, CDR1 is SGHTA and CDR2 FQGTGA. The CDR3 DNA is TGTGCCAGCAGGCCGGGAAAAGGCACTGAAGCTTTCTTT. The encoded protein is CASRPGKGTEAFF.

This chain connects TRBV5-8 to TRBJ1-1; D might be TRBD1 (6 bases). Germline V gene data show CDR1 as SGHTS and CDR2 as YDEGEE. V was trimmed by 1 base and J by 3 bases, leaving 16 bases between them. The CDR3 covers 16 residues. CDR3 residues: CASSLFPGVVYTEAFF. The CDR3 bases are TGTGCCAGCAGCTTGTTCCCAGGGGTAGTATACACTGAAGCTTTCTTT.

This chain uses TRBV28 with TRBJ2-7; 8 bases fit TRBD2. The CDR3 runs to 17 residues. Germline V gene lookup returns CDR1 MDHEN and CDR2 SYDVKM. J gave up 0 bases and V 5 bases, and 12 bases lay outside the gene matches. The CDR3 here is CASSAHGGGRGSYEQYF. For the CDR3, the DNA is TGTGCCAGCAGTGCTCACGGGGGGGGTAGGGGCTCCTACGAGCAGTACTTC.

The chain is built from TRBV14 and TRBJ2-2; D not certain. CDR1 is SGHDN and CDR2 is FVKESK in the germline V gene. The V end lost 2 bases, the J end lost 7 bases, and 5 bases lay between the germline ends. The CDR3 has 12 amino acids. The CDR3 DNA reads as TGTGCCAGCAGCCAACGGGTCGGGGAGCTGTTTTTT. Its translation is CASSQRVGELFF.

The V call is TRBV18, the J call TRBJ2-3, with 7 bases aligning to TRBD2. J was trimmed by 5 bases and V by 3 bases; bases with no gene match: 8. The CDR3 loop spans 15 amino acids. Germline loops: CDR1 KGHSH, CDR2 LQKENI. The CDR3: CASSPWTGGGDTQYF. CDR3 DNA: TGTGCCAGCTCACCCTGGACGGGGGGAGGAGATACGCAGTATTTT.

The V and J genes are TRBV19 and TRBJ1-1, with D possibly being TRBD1 (5 bases). Trimming stripped 5 bases from V and 4 bases from J, with 17 bases between. The CDR3 loop spans 15 amino acids. CDR1 LNHDA and CDR2 SQIVND come from the germline V gene (reference sequence). The CDR3 reads CASSPQDWRGTEAFF. Here the CDR3 DNA reads TGTGCCAGTAGTCCCCAGGACTGGAGGGGCACTGAAGCTTTCTTT.

This sequence joins TRBV9 and TRBJ2-5; D not resolved. Germline CDR1 is SGDLS and CDR2 is YYNGEE. Deletions cut 4 bases from V and 1 base from J, with 11 bases between. CDR3 length: 14 residues. The DNA for the CDR3 is TGTGCCAGCAGCTCCATTGGAGCCCAAGAGACCCAGTACTTC. This sequence encodes CASSSIGAQETQYF.

The gene calls are TRBV11-1 and TRBJ2-2; D might be TRBD2 (5 bases). The CDR3 totals 15 residues. V lost 5 bases and J lost 7, with 17 bases in between. CDR1 is SGHAT and CDR2 is FQDESV in the germline V gene (reference sequence). CDR3 amino acids: CASSPMDFVGGELFF. CDR3 coding DNA: TGTGCCAGCAGCCCTATGGACTTCGTTGGCGGGGAGCTGTTTTTT.

CDR3 bases: TGTGCCAGCAGCCCTCAAGACAGGCAAGAGACCCAGTACTTC. Translation gives CASSPQDRQETQYF. J is TRBJ2-5 and V is TRBV7-2; the D gene is possibly TRBD1 (6 bases). The CDR3 contains 14 residues. The germline V gene has CDR1 SGHTA and CDR2 FQGNSA. V lost 5 bases and J lost 2, with 12 bases in between.

J is TRBJ1-2 and V is TRBV4-2; 7 nucleotides match TRBD1. Trimming removed 2 bases from V and 6 bases from J; junction bases left unmatched: 9. CDR3 length equals 15 residues. The V gene's germline CDR1 is LGHNA and CDR2 YNFKEQ. The CDR3, as DNA: TGTGCCAGCAGCCAACTTGAGACAGGGAGAAATGGCTACACCTTC. Its translation is CASSQLETGRNGYTF.

The chain joins TRBV27 to TRBJ2-7; a weak D match, TRBD2 (6 bases). Germline V gives CDR1 MNHEY, CDR2 SMNVEV (reference sequence). With 5 bases removed from V and 2 bases from J, the gap between germline ends came to 16 bases. The CDR3 spans 15 residues. The CDR3 region is CASSTTQPGAYEQYF. The CDR3 DNA reads as TGTGCCAGCAGTACGACGCAACCGGGGGCCTACGAGCAGTACTTC.

This chain joins TRBV9 and TRBJ1-2, with D maybe TRBD1 (6 bases). The CDR3 has 15 amino acids. CDR1 is SGDLS and CDR2 is YYNGEE in the germline V gene. Trimming removed 3 bases at V and 6 bases at J, with 18 bases between. As DNA, the CDR3 is TGTGCCAGCAGCGCCCCAATGACAGGTGACGATGGCTACACCTTC. It yields the protein CASSAPMTGDDGYTF.

The chain has TRBV5-4 and TRBJ1-1, with TRBD1 matching over 8 bases. Per the germline V gene, CDR1 is SGHNT and CDR2 is YYREEE (reference sequence). The CDR3 runs 15 residues. V was pared by 4 bases and J by 7 bases, with 12 bases of the junction left unmatched. The CDR3 sequence is CASSRKTTGDLEAFF. CDR3 DNA: TGTGCCAGCAGCCGGAAAACGACAGGGGACCTTGAAGCTTTCTTT.

The chain couples TRBV28 to TRBJ2-7, with 9 positions matching TRBD1. The V and J ends lost 6 bases and 7 bases, in that order; junction bases with no gene match: 13. This CDR3 has 15 amino acids. The V gene's germline CDR1 is MDHEN and CDR2 SYDVKM. The chain's CDR3 is CASSYWGDRVREQYF. CDR3 nucleotides: TGTGCCAGCAGCTATTGGGGGGACAGGGTGCGGGAGCAGTACTTC.

The chain links TRBV11-2 to TRBJ2-1, with D possibly being TRBD1 (5 bases). V lost 5 bases and J lost 0, with 14 bases in between. Germline V gene data show CDR1 as SGHAT and CDR2 as FQNNGV. The CDR3 contains 16 residues. In DNA form, the CDR3 reads TGTGCCAGCAGCCAGGGTCCGGCTAGCTCCTACAATGAGCAGTTCTTC. Its protein product is CASSQGPASSYNEQFF. Filled out from reference TRBV11-2 and TRBJ2-1, the complete variable domain reads EAGVAQSPRYKIIEKRQSVAFWCNPISGHATLYWYQQILGQGPKLLIQFQNNGVVDDSQLPKDRFSAERLKGVDSTLKIQPAKLEDSAVYLCASSQGPASSYNEQFFGPGTRLTVL.

The chain is built from TRBV6-6 and TRBJ2-5, with TRBD1 matching 8 bases. Trimming at V came to 6 bases and at J to 1 base, leaving 4 bases not matched to a gene. Germline V CDR1 and CDR2: MNHNY, SVGAGI (reference sequence). The CDR3 has 14 amino acids. CDR3 bases: TGTGCCAGCAGCGACAGGGGACTCCAAGAGACCCAGTACTTC. Amino acid sequence: CASSDRGLQETQYF.

The genes are TRBV5-8 and TRBJ2-2, with 7 positions matching TRBD1. The junction had 4 bases not matched to a gene; V was cut back by 4 bases and J by 4 bases. This CDR3 has 14 residues. The V gene's germline CDR1 is SGHTS and CDR2 YDEGEE. Here the CDR3 DNA reads TGTGCCAGCAGCCCCGGACAGGCCACCGGGGAGCTGTTTTTT. This sequence encodes CASSPGQATGELFF.